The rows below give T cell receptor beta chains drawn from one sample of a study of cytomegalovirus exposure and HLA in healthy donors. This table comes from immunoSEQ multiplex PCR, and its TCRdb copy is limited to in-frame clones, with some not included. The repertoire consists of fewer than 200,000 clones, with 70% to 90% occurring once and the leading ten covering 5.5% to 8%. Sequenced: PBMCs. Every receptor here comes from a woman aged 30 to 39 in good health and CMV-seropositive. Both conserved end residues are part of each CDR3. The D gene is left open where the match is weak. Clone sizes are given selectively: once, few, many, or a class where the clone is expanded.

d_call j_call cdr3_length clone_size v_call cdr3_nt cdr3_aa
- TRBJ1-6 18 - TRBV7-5 TGTGCCAGAAGCTTAGGTGTAAGGTATAGGGGATCATGTTCACCCCTCCACTTT CARSLGVRYRGSCSPLHF
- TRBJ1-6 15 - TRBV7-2 TGTGCCAGCAGCTTACTCCGATCGGATAATTCACCCCTCCACTTT CASSLLRSDNSPLHF
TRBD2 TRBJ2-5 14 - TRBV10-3 TGTGCCATCAGTGGCCTAGCGGGGCAAGAGACCCAGTACTTC CAISGLAGQETQYF
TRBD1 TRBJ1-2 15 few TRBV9 TGTGCCAGCAGCGCCCTTGACAGGGTATCAGGAGGCTACACCTTC CASSALDRVSGGYTF
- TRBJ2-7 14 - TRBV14 TGTGCCAGCAGCCATTTACAGAGGGTTGAAGAGCAGTACTTC CASSHLQRVEEQYF
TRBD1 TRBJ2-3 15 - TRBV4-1 TGCGCCAGCAGCTCCCGGGACAGGTACACAGATACGCAGTATTTT CASSSRDRYTDTQYF
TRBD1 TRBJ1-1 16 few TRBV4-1 TGCGCCAGCAGCAAAGCATACCAGGGGGTTGACACTGAAGCTTTCTTT CASSKAYQGVDTEAFF
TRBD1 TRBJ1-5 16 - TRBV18 TGTGACAGCTCACCGACGGGACAGCCAAGCAATCAGCCCCAGCATTTT CDSSPTGQPSNQPQHF
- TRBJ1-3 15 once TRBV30 TGTGCCTGGAGCCTCTCGAGGGTTGGCGGAAACACCATATATTTT CAWSLSRVGGNTIYF
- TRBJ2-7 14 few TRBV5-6 TGTGCCAGCACCCAATTCAGGGATTCATACGAGCAGTACTTC CASTQFRDSYEQYF
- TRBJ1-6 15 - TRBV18 TGTGCCAGCTCACCTTGGACGGGGGGCTTGTCACCCCTCCACTTT CASSPWTGGLSPLHF
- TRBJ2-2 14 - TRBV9 TGTGCCAGCCGCCCCTCAGGGGGGTCCGGGGAGCTGTTTTTT CASRPSGGSGELFF
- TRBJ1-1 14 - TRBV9 TGTGCCAGCAGCCGCAGGATGGGGAACACTGAAGCTTTCTTT CASSRRMGNTEAFF
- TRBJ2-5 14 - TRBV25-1 TGTGCCAGCAGGGATCAGACAGGCCAAGAGACCCAGTACTTC CASRDQTGQETQYF
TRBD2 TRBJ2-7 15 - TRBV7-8 TGTGCCAGCAGCCGACGACTAGCGGGGGCCTACGAGCAGTACTTC CASSRRLAGAYEQYF